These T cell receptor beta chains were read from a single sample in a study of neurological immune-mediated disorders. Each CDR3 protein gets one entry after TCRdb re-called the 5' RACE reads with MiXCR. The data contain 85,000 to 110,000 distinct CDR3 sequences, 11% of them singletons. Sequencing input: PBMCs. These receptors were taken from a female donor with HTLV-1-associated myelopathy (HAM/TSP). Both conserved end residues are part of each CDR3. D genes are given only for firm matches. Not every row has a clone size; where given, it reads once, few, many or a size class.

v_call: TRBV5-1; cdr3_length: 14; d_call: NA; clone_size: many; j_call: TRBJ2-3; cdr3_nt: TGCGCCAGCAGCCAGGGACAAAGCACAGATACGCAGTATTTT; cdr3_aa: CASSQGQSTDTQYF
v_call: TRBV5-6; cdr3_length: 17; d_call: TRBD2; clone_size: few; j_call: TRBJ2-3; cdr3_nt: TGTGCCAGCAGCTTGGCCTTTACTAGCGGAACCACAGATACGCAGTATTTT; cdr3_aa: CASSLAFTSGTTDTQYF
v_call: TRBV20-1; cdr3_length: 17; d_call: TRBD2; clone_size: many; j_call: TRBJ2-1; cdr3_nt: TGCAGTGCTAGAAGGTCCCGGGGGGGCGGCTCCTACAATGAGCAGTTCTTC; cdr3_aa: CSARRSRGGGSYNEQFF
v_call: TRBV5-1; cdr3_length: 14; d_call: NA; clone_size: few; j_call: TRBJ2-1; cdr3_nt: TGCGCCAGCAGGGGGCTGAGCTCCTACAATGAGCAGTTCTTC; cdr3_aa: CASRGLSSYNEQFF
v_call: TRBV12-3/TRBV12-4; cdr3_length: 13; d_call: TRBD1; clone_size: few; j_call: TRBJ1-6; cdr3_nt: TGTGCCAGCAGACAGGGGGAGTATTCACCCCTCCACTTT; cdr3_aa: CASRQGEYSPLHF
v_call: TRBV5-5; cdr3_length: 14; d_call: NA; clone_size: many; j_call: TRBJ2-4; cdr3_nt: TGTGCCAGCAGCTCTGGGACCGCCGGAGGGATTCAGTACTTC; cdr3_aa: CASSSGTAGGIQYF
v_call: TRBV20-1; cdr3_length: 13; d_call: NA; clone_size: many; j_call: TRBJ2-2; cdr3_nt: TGCAGTGCTAGAAGATCCGGGACCGGGGAGCTGTTTTTT; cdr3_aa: CSARRSGTGELFF
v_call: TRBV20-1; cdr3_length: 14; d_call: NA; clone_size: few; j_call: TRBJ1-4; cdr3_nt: TGCAGTGCTAGAGATGTCAGGGGCCATGAAAAACTGTTTTTT; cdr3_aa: CSARDVRGHEKLFF
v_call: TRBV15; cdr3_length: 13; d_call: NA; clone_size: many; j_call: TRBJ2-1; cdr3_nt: TGTGCTACCAGCAGAGATCTGGACAATGAGCAGTTCTTC; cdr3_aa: CATSRDLDNEQFF
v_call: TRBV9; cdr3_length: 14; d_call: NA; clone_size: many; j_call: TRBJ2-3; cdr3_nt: TGTGCCAGCAGCCCCCCGGCGAGCACAGATACGCAGTATTTT; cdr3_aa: CASSPPASTDTQYF
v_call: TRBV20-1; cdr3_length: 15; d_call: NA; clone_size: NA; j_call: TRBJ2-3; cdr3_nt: TGCAGTGCTAGCGGGGCTGCAGAATTCACAGATACGCAGTATTTT; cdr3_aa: CSASGAAEFTDTQYF
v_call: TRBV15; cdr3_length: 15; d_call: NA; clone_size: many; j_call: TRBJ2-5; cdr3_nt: TGTGCTACCAGCAGAGATGCAGGGATGCGAGAGACCCAGTACTTC; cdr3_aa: CATSRDAGMRETQYF
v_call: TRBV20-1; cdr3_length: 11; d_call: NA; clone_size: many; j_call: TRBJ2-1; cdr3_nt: TGCAGTGCTAGAGATTTAAATGAGCAGTTCTTC; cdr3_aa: CSARDLNEQFF
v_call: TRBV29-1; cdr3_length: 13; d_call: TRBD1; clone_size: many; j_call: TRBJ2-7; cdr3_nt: TGCAGCGTTGCCGGGACAGTCTCCTACGAGCAGTACTTC; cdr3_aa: CSVAGTVSYEQYF
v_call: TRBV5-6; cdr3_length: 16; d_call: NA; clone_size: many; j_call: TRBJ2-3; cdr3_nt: TGTGCCAGCAGCTTGGATGGTCAGGGTGAGACAGATACGCAGTATTTT; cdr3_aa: CASSLDGQGETDTQYF
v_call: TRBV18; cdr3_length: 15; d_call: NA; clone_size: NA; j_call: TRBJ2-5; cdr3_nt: TGTGCCAGCTCACGAGAACGGGGGAGGACAGAGACCCAGTACTTC; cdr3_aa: CASSRERGRTETQYF
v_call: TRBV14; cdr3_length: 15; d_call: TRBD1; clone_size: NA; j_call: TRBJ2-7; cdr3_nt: TGTGCCAGCAGCCAATTTGAGGGGGCAGCCTACGAGCAGTACTTC; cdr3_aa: CASSQFEGAAYEQYF
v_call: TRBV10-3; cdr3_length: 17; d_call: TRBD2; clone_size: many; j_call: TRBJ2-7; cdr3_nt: TGTGCCATCAGTGATACCCTAGCGGGGGGCCCCTCCTACGAGCAGTACTTC; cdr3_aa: CAISDTLAGGPSYEQYF
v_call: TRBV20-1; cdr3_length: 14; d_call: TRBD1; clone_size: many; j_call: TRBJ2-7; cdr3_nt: TGCAGTGCTACTACCGGGACAGGGCTCTACGAGCAGTACTTC; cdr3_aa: CSATTGTGLYEQYF
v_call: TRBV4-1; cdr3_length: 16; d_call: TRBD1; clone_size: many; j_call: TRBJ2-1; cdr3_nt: TGCGCCAGCAGCCAAGTCCCCGGACAGGGGCAAAGTGAGCAGTTCTTC; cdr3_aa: CASSQVPGQGQSEQFF
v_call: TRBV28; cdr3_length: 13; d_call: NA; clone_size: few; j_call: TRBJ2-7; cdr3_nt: TGTGCCAGCAGTGACTCGAGCTCCTACGAGCAGTACTTC; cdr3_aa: CASSDSSSYEQYF
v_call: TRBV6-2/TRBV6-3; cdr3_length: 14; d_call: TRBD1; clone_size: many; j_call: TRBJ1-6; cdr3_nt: TGTGCCAGCATTCAACGACAGGGGATTTCACCCCTCCACTTT; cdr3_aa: CASIQRQGISPLHF
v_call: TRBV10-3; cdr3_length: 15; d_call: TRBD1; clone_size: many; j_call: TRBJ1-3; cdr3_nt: TGTGCCATCAGTACGGGACAGGGACCTGGAAACACCATATATTTT; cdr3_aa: CAISTGQGPGNTIYF
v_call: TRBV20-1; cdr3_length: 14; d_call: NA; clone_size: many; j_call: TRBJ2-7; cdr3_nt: TGCAGTGCTAGAGCCTGGGGCACTTCCTACGAGCAGTACTTC; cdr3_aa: CSARAWGTSYEQYF
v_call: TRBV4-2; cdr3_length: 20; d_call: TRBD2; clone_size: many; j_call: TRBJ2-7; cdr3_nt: TGTGCCAGCAGCCTACACTCGGGACTAGCGGGGGCGGCGGGGTCCTACGAGCAGTACTTC; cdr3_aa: CASSLHSGLAGAAGSYEQYF
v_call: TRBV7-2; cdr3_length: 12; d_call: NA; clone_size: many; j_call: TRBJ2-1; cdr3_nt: TGTGCCAGCAGCTTAAAGAATGTCAGACAGTTCTTC; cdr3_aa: CASSLKNVRQFF
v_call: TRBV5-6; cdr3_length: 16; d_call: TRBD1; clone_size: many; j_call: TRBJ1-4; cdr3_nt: TGTGCCAGCAGCCCGGCGCCCGGGACAGGGTGGGAAAAACTGTTTTTT; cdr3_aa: CASSPAPGTGWEKLFF
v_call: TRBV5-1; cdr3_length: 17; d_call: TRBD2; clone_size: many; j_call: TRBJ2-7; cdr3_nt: TGCGCCAGCAGCTTGGCGCGACTAGCGGGGGACTCCTACGAGCAGTACTTC; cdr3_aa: CASSLARLAGDSYEQYF
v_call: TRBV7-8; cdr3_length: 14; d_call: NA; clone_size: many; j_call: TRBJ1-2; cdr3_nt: TGTGCCAGCAGCTTAGCCGACAGCTACTATGGCTACACCTTC; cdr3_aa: CASSLADSYYGYTF
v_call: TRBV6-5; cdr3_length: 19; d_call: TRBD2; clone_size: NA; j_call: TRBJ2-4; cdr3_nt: TGTGCCAGCAGTCGCTCTAGCGGGGGGGCTCAGGTGGCCAAAAACATTCAGTACTTC; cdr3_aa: CASSRSSGGAQVAKNIQYF
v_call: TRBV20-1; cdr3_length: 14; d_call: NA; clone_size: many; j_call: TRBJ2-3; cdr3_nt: TGCAGTGCTAGAGGCCGCGGAAACACAGATACGCAGTATTTT; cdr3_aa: CSARGRGNTDTQYF
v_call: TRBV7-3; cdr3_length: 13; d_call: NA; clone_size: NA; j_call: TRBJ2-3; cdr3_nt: TGTGCCAGCAGCTTCAGACAGGCAGATACGCAGTATTTT; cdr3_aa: CASSFRQADTQYF
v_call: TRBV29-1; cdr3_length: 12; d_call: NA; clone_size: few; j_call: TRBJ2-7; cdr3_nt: TGCAGCGTTGAAGGACTGAGCTACGAGCAGTACTTC; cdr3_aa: CSVEGLSYEQYF
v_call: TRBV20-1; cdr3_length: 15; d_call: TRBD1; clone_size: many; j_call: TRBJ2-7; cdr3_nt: TGCAGTGCTAGACGGCGGGACAGGGGGTTTGGCGAGCAGTACTTC; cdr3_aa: CSARRRDRGFGEQYF
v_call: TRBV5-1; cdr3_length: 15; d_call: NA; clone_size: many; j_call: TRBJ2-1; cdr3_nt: TGCGCCAGCAGCGGGACGGCGACTAGTCACAATGAGCAGTTCTTC; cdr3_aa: CASSGTATSHNEQFF
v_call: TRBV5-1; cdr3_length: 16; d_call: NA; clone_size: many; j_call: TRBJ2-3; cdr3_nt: TGCGCCAGCAGCTTGGTTGAAGAAAGCCTAGAGGATACGCAGTATTTT; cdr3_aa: CASSLVEESLEDTQYF
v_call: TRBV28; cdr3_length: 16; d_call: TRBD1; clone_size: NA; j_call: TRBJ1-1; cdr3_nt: TGTGCCAGCAGCCCCGCCCGGACAGGGAGGGTTTCTGAAGCTTTCTTT; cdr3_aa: CASSPARTGRVSEAFF
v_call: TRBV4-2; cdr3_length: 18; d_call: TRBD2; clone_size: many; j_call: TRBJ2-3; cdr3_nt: TGTGCCAGCAGCCAAGGGACTAGCGGGGGGGTTAGCACAGATACGCAGTATTTT; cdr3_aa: CASSQGTSGGVSTDTQYF
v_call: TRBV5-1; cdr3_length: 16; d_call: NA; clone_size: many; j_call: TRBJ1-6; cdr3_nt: TGCGCCAGCCGCCAAGGTGAAAGCTCCTATAATTCACCCCTCCACTTT; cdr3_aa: CASRQGESSYNSPLHF
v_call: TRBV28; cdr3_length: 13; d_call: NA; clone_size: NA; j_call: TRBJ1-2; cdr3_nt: TGTGCCAGCGGCCAAATGACTAACTATGGCTACACCTTC; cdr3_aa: CASGQMTNYGYTF
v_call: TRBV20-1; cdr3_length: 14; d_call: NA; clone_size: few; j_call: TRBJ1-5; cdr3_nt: TGCAGTGCCACTCCGGGAAGGGGCAATCAGCCCCAGCATTTT; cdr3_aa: CSATPGRGNQPQHF